This T cell receptor beta chain was retrieved from a study of beta chain features in type 1 diabetes. cDNA synthesis used the whole RNA isolate, giving expressed TCRB sequences. Only in-frame clones appear in the TCRdb table, and some are missing; sequencing was by immunoSEQ multiplex PCR. The table lists a few hundred thousand clones, roughly 12% of them singletons, with about 0.01% in the top ten. This clone has more than one count but fewer than ten. Its antigen is currently unknown. CD45RO/CCR7/CD25/CD127/CD95/CD27 sorting isolated CD4+ naive, central memory, regulatory and stem cell-like memory cells. Study-level points and caveats: People with Type 1 diabetes carried modestly yet significantly shorter TCRB CDR3s in all four CD4+ subsets.

Sequencing was done on a sample of naive CD4+ T cells from blood. This TCR was sampled from a young woman with type 1 diabetes.

This CDR3 is CATSRDPGRDTQYF. The CDR3 DNA follows: TGTGCCACCAGCAGAGATCCGGGTCGAGATACGCAGTATTTT. This chain connects TRBV15 to TRBJ2-3; no clear D gene. CDR1 LNHNV and CDR2 YYDKDF come from the germline V gene (reference sequence). Between the trimmed V and J ends, which lost 0 bases and 5 bases, there was a span of 9 bases. The CDR3 covers 14 residues.